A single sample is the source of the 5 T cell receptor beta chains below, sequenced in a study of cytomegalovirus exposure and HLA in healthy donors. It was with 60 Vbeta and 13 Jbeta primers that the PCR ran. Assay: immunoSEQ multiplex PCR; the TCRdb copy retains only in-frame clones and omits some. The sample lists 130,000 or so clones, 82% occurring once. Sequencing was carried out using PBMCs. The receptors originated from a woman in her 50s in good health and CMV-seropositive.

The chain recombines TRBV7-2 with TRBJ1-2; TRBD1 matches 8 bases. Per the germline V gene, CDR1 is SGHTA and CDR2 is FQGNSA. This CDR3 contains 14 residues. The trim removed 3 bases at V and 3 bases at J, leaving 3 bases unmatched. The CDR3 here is CASSFSTGDYGYTF. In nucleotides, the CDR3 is TGTGCCAGCAGCTTCTCGACAGGGGACTATGGCTACACCTTC.

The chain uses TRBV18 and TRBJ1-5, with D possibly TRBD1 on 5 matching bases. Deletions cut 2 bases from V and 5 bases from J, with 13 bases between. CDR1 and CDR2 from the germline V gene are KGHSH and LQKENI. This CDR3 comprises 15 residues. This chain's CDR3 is CASSPFGGGDQPQHF. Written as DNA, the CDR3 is TGTGCCAGCTCACCATTCGGCGGGGGGGATCAGCCCCAGCATTTT.

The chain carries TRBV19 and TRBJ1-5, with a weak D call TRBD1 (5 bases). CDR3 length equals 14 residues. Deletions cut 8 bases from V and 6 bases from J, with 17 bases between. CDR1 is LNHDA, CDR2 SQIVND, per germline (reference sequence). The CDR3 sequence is CASRGGGVGQPQHF. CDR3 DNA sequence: TGTGCCAGTCGGGGGGGAGGCGTTGGTCAGCCCCAGCATTTT.

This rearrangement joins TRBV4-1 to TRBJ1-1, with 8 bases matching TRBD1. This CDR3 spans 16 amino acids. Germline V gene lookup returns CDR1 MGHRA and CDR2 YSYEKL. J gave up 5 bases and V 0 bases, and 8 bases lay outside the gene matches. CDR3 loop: CASSQEIPGQGTEAFF. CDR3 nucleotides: TGCGCCAGCAGCCAAGAGATCCCCGGACAGGGTACTGAAGCTTTCTTT.

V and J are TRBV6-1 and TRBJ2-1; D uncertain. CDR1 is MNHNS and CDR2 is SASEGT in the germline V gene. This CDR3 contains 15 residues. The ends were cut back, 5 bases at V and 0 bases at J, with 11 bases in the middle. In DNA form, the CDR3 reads TGTGCCAGCAGTCGATCTACCGACTCCTACAATGAGCAGTTCTTC. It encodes CASSRSTDSYNEQFF.